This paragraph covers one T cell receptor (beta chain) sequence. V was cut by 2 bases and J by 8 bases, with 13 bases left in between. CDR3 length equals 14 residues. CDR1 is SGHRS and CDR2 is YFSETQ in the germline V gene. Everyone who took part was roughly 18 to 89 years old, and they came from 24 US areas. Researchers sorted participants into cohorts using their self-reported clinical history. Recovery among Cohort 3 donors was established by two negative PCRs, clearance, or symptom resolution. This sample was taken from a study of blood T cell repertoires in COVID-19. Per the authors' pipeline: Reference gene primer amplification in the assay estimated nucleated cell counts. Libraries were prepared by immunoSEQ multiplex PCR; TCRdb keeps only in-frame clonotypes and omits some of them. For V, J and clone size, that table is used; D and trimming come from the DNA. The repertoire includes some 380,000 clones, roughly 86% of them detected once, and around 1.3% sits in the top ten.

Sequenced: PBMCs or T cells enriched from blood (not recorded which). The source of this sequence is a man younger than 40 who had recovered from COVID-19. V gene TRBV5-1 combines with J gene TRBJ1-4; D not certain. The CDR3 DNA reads TGCGCCAGCAGCTTTACAGCCCTGAAAGAAAAACTGTTTTTT. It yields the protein CASSFTALKEKLFF.